This TCR beta chain is drawn from a study of regulatory T cells in long-lasting Graves disease. Whole-study findings and limits: A greater number of public clonotypes (2,741) was shared by persistent patients than by new patients (approximately 1,000).

Stated time point: newly diagnosed GD, antithyroid drugs for less than 3 months. With RNA extracted from PBMCs as input, the TCR library was made. Guidelines of the American Thyroid Association were used to diagnose Graves' disease. Germline V lookup: CDR1 KGHDR, CDR2 SFDVKD. The length of the CDR3 is 13 residues. Sequencing libraries for TCR beta were prepared with iRepertoire HTBI primers and Arm-PCR of CDR3 regions. Original methodology: Looking across samples, the authors found 55 to 70 TRBV and 13 to 15 TRBJ segments. TCRdb re-derived calls from the multiplex PCR reads in MiXCR, one entry per CDR3 protein. In this record, the V and J calls reflect TCRdb's handling and not the investigators' own analysis. The sample lists a few hundred thousand distinct CDR3 sequences; approximately 15% were seen once. This clonotype was seen many times. The antigen is not known. The same sample was also studied in work on T cells in Graves' hyperthyroidism and ophthalmopathy. That source adds: First-round RT-PCR targeting the TCR CDR3 was performed with the HTBI primer set.

The sample consisted of peripheral blood mononuclear cells (PBMCs), taken at new diagnosis, from a patient treated with antithyroid drugs. The sequence was collected from a man aged 40-55 years with Graves disease. The V gene is TRBV24-1, the J gene TRBJ2-1; D is unresolved. The DNA end is more similar to TRBJ2-5, so the J call may be wrong. The CDR3 DNA reads TGTGCCACCAGTGATGCTGGATTAGAGACCCAGTACTTC. Translated: CATSDAGLETQYF.